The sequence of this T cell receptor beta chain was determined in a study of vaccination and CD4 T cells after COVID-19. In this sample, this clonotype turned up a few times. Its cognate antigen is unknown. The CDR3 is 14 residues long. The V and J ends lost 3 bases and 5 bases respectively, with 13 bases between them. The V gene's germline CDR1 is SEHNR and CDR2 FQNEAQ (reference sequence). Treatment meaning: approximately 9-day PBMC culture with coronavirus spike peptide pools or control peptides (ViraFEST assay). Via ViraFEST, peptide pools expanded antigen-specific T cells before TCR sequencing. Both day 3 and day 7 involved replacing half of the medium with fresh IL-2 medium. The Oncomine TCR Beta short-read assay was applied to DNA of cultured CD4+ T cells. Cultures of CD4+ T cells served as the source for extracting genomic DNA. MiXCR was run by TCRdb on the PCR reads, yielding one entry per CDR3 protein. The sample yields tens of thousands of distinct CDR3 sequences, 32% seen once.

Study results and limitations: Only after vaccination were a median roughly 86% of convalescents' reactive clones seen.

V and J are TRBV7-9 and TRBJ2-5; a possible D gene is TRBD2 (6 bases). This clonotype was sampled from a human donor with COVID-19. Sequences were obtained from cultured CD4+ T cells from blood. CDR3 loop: CASSFGGVAETQYF. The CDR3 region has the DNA TGTGCCAGCAGCTTCGGAGGGGTGGCGGAGACCCAGTACTTC.